Detailed here is one TCR beta chain. Original analysis: The authors estimated nucleated cell counts from reference gene primer amplification. Method: immunoSEQ multiplex PCR; TCRdb's copy keeps in-frame clones and lacks some. The D gene and trimming were derived from the DNA, and the V and J assignments and clone size from that table. Found here are about 200,000 clones, approximately 81% of them singletons; the top ten hold approximately 7.2%. This entry belongs to a study of blood T cell repertoires in COVID-19. Whole-study context: From the United States, Italy and Spain came samples of acute and convalescent COVID-19. The analysed material was cDNA or gDNA that came from T cells, B-cell-depleted T cells, or PBMCs.

The CDR3 runs to 13 residues. Per germline, CDR1 KGHDR and CDR2 SFDVKD. Trimming shortened V by 6 bases and J by 10 bases, and 14 bases separated the two germline ends. The J gene is TRBJ1-4, the V gene TRBV24-1; unclear D gene. The sequence derives from a woman aged 80 or over with acute or convalescent COVID-19. Input material: peripheral blood. CDR3 bases: TGTGCCACCAGTTTGGCCAGCGAAGGAAAACTGTTTTTT. Its translation: CATSLASEGKLFF.